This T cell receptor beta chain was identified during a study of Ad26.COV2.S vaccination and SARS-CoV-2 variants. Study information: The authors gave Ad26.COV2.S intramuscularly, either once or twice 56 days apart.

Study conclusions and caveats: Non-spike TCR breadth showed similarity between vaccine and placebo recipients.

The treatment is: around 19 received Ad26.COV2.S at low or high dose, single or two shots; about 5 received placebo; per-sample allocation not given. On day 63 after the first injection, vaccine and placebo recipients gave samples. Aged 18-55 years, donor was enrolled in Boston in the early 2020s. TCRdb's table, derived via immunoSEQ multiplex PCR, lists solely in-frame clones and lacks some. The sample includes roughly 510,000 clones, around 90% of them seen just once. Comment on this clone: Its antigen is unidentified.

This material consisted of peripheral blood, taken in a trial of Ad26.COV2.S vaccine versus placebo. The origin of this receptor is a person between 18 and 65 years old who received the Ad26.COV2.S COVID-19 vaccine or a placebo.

CDR3 sequence (DNA): TGTGCCAGCAACCCAACAAGGCCGACCTACGAGCAGTACTTC. Amino acids: CASNPTRPTYEQYF. The V and J genes are TRBV28 and TRBJ2-7; no firm D call. The germline V gene encodes CDR1 MDHEN and CDR2 SYDVKM. There are 14 residues in the CDR3. V lost 7 bases and J 2 bases, leaving 15 bases between the germline ends.